These T cell receptor beta chains were read from a single sample in a study of T cells after somatic rescue of genetic block. The repertoire was sequenced with immunoSEQ multiplex PCR; TCRdb's copy has only in-frame clones and lacks some. The table has tens of thousands of clones, about 90% seen once. The sample taken for sequencing was peripheral blood mononuclear cells (PBMCs). These TCRs come from a man aged 35-49 years. The CDR3 runs from the conserved cysteine through the conserved F or W. A D gene is named only where the DNA matches it firmly. The size entry is marked missing in some rows and otherwise reads once, few, many or a size class.

TRBD1 TRBJ2-2 NA TRBV6-5 CASRRTGGSTGELFF TGTGCCAGCAGACGGACAGGGGGCAGCACCGGGGAGCTGTTTTTT
TRBD1 TRBJ2-3 NA TRBV10-2 CASSPQGDTQYF TGCGCCAGCAGTCCACAGGGGGATACGCAGTATTTT
TRBD1 TRBJ1-6 NA TRBV27 CASSLPRTGSNSPLHF TGTGCCAGCAGTTTACCCCGGACAGGGAGTAATTCACCCCTCCACTTT
TRBD1 TRBJ2-7 NA TRBV6-5 CASSYRRQGTHEQYF TGTGCCAGCAGTTACAGACGACAGGGGACCCACGAGCAGTACTTC
TRBD1 TRBJ2-1 NA TRBV7-2 CASSPRDRAYNEQFF TGTGCCAGCAGCCCCCGGGACAGGGCTTACAATGAGCAGTTCTTC
NA TRBJ1-2 NA TRBV13 CASSLGWTANYGYTF TGTGCCAGCAGCTTAGGCTGGACAGCTAACTATGGCTACACCTTC
NA TRBJ1-1 NA TRBV25-1 CASHGRTQNTEAFF TGTGCCAGCCATGGGAGAACCCAGAACACTGAAGCTTTCTTT
NA TRBJ2-7 NA TRBV7-2 CASSLARSGSSYEQYF TGTGCCAGCAGCTTAGCGAGGTCAGGCAGCTCCTACGAGCAGTACTTC
TRBD2 TRBJ2-7 NA TRBV10-3 CAISGGGTYEQYF TGTGCCATCTCCGGGGGGGGAACCTACGAGCAGTACTTC
NA TRBJ2-7 once TRBV2 CASSTMTGTYEQYF TGTGCCAGCAGTACCATGACGGGGACCTACGAGCAGTACTTC
NA TRBJ2-7 NA TRBV27 CASSPGRFTYEQYF TGTGCCAGCAGCCCTGGTAGGTTCACCTACGAGCAGTACTTC
TRBD2 TRBJ2-2 NA TRBV6-4 CASSDSTSGSGELFF TGTGCCAGCAGTGACTCGACTAGCGGGAGCGGGGAGCTGTTTTTT
TRBD1 TRBJ2-7 NA TRBV11-3 CASSFDRDEQYF TGTGCCAGCAGCTTCGACAGGGACGAGCAGTACTTC
NA TRBJ2-1 NA TRBV13 CASSLGRTVYNEQFF TGTGCCAGCAGCCTGGGGCGGACAGTCTACAATGAGCAGTTCTTC
NA TRBJ1-1 few TRBV29-1 CSGLQELNTEAFF TGCAGCGGATTACAGGAGTTGAACACTGAAGCTTTCTTT
NA TRBJ2-5 NA TRBV19 CASSYNAQETQYF TGTGCCAGTAGTTACAACGCCCAAGAGACCCAGTACTTC
TRBD1 TRBJ2-7 NA TRBV30 CAANRGRNEQYF TGTGCCGCTAACAGGGGCAGGAACGAGCAGTACTTC
NA TRBJ1-3 NA TRBV18 CASSPGLTGASSGNTIYF TGTGCCAGCTCACCAGGGTTAACCGGGGCCTCCTCTGGAAACACCATATATTTT
NA TRBJ2-3 NA TRBV28 CASTDQGRGGTDTQYF TGTGCCAGCACGGACCAGGGGAGAGGCGGCACAGATACGCAGTATTTT
NA TRBJ1-2 NA TRBV19 CASSMGPSYTF TGTGCCAGTAGTATGGGACCCTCGTACACCTTC
TRBD1 TRBJ1-3 NA TRBV7-9 CASSPKGQGAGNTIYF TGTGCCAGCAGCCCGAAGGGACAGGGGGCTGGAAACACCATATATTTT
NA TRBJ1-3 NA TRBV30 CACRQPSSGNTIYF TGTGCCTGCCGACAGCCGAGCTCTGGAAACACCATATATTTT
NA TRBJ1-6 NA TRBV10-3 CASRRGPDSPLHF TGTGCCAGTCGCCGGGGGCCGGATTCACCCCTCCACTTT
NA TRBJ2-7 NA TRBV12-5 CASGLKGVFYEQYF TGTGCTAGTGGTTTGAAGGGGGTCTTCTACGAGCAGTACTTC
TRBD1 TRBJ2-7 NA TRBV19 CASSTPGQVLYEQYF TGTGCCAGTAGTACGCCGGGACAGGTTCTTTACGAGCAGTACTTC
NA TRBJ2-1 NA TRBV29-1 CSVGRITASNEQFF TGCAGCGTTGGTAGGATAACCGCCTCCAATGAGCAGTTCTTC
NA TRBJ2-1 NA TRBV7-3 CASSSWRGSYNEQFF TGTGCCAGCAGCTCCTGGAGGGGATCCTACAATGAGCAGTTCTTC
NA TRBJ1-2 NA TRBV11-3 CASSLGQLPGTF TGTGCCAGCAGCTTAGGACAGCTGCCGGGCACCTTC
TRBD1 TRBJ2-1 NA TRBV6-1 CASSDGTDYNEQFF TGTGCCAGCAGTGATGGGACAGATTACAATGAGCAGTTCTTC
NA TRBJ2-7 once TRBV5-1 CASSGAFEQYF TGCGCCAGCAGCGGGGCTTTCGAGCAGTACTTC
NA TRBJ1-3 NA TRBV19 CASSRTSSGNTIYF TGTGCCAGTAGTCGGACGAGCTCTGGAAACACCATATATTTT
TRBD2 TRBJ2-1 once TRBV5-6 CASSFWTSGASSYNEQFF TGTGCCAGCAGCTTTTGGACTAGCGGGGCAAGCTCCTACAATGAGCAGTTCTTC
TRBD2 TRBJ2-1 few TRBV14 CASSRGTSGVSSYNEQFF TGTGCCAGCAGCCGCGGGACTAGCGGGGTTAGCTCCTACAATGAGCAGTTCTTC
TRBD1 TRBJ1-2 once TRBV6-5 CASSYSGQDGYTF TGTGCCAGCAGTTACTCCGGACAGGACGGCTACACCTTC
NA TRBJ2-7 NA TRBV7-2 CASSLAPDSSYEQYF TGTGCCAGCAGCTTAGCGCCGGACAGCTCCTACGAGCAGTACTTC
NA TRBJ2-1 NA TRBV19 CASSRGLPNYNEQFF TGTGCCAGTAGTCGGGGACTCCCAAATTACAATGAGCAGTTCTTC
NA TRBJ2-1 once TRBV19 CASSLLGPDEQFF TGTGCCAGTAGTCTCCTCGGGCCCGATGAGCAGTTCTTC
NA TRBJ2-1 NA TRBV4-2 CASSPLLASHMGNEQFF TGTGCCAGCAGCCCTCTACTAGCATCACATATGGGGAATGAGCAGTTCTTC
NA TRBJ2-7 NA TRBV19 CASSSPQGNEQYF TGTGCCAGTAGTAGCCCACAAGGCAACGAGCAGTACTTC
TRBD1 TRBJ2-5 once TRBV2 CASSEMVGGGETQYF TGTGCCAGCAGTGAGATGGTAGGGGGCGGGGAGACCCAGTACTTC
TRBD1 TRBJ1-2 NA TRBV2 CASRGTGPYGYTF TGTGCCAGCAGAGGGACAGGCCCTTATGGCTACACCTTC
TRBD1 TRBJ2-2 once TRBV5-4 CASSQGVTGELFF TGTGCCAGCAGCCAGGGGGTCACCGGGGAGCTGTTTTTT
NA TRBJ2-7 NA TRBV15 CATSREGPGEQYF TGTGCCACCAGCAGAGAAGGCCCGGGAGAGCAGTACTTC
TRBD1 TRBJ1-3 NA TRBV6-1 CASSETDRASGNTIYF TGTGCCAGCAGTGAAACCGACAGGGCCTCTGGAAACACCATATATTTT
NA TRBJ2-3 NA TRBV2 CASSESWSTDTQYF TGTGCCAGCAGTGAATCTTGGAGCACAGATACGCAGTATTTT
NA TRBJ2-2 NA TRBV5-1 CASSLVAGSNTGELFF TGCGCCAGCAGCTTGGTAGCCGGCAGTAACACCGGGGAGCTGTTTTTT
TRBD1 TRBJ1-4 NA TRBV4-1 CASSQIGQGREKLFF TGCGCCAGCAGCCAGATTGGACAGGGGCGGGAAAAACTGTTTTTT
TRBD2 TRBJ2-2 NA TRBV15 CATSRGRGSETGELFF TGTGCCACCAGCAGAGGGCGGGGGTCGGAGACCGGGGAGCTGTTTTTT
NA TRBJ2-4 NA TRBV30 CAWSVWRGLAKNIQYF TGTGCCTGGAGTGTATGGAGGGGCCTAGCCAAAAACATTCAGTACTTC
NA TRBJ2-7 once TRBV5-1 CASEVGNTYEQYF TGCGCCAGCGAGGTCGGCAACACCTACGAGCAGTACTTC
NA TRBJ2-3 NA TRBV5-6 CASSLRSGRTSTDTQYF TGTGCCAGCAGCTTGCGGTCAGGCCGAACTAGCACAGATACGCAGTATTTT